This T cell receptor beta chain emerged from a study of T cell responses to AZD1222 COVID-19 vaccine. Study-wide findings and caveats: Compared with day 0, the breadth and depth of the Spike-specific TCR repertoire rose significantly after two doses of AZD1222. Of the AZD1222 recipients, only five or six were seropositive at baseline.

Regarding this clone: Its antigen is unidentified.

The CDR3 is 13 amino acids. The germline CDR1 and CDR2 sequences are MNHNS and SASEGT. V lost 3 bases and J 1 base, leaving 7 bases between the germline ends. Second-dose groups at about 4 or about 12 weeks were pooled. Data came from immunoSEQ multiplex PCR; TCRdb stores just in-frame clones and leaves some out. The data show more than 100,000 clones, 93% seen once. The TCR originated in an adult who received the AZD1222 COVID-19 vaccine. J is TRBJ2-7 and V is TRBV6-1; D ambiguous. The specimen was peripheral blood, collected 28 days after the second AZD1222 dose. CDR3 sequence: CASSDLGSYEQYF. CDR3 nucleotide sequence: TGTGCCAGCAGTGATCTCGGTTCCTACGAGCAGTACTTC.